This TCR beta chain was obtained from a study of human T cells and chemical hapten exposure. Described time point: pre-sensitization, week 0. The treatment is: therapeutic diphenylcyclopropenone sensitization with weekly scalp DPC. Germline CDR1 is MNHEY and CDR2 is SVGEGT. Trimming removed 5 bases at V and 4 bases at J, with 15 bases between. The CDR3 is made up of 15 amino acids. A single record per CDR3 protein comes from TCRdb applying MiXCR to the RACE reads. The sample shows 95,000 to 150,000 distinct CDR3 sequences, roughly 13% of them seen only once. The TCR comes from a woman between 18 and 29 years old with alopecia areata. Some clones in this sample may be carry-over from other donors' samples. V and J are TRBV6-2 or TRBV6-3 and TRBJ2-1; D gene uncertain. The sample in question was whole blood, obtained in connection with sensitization to the hapten diphenylcyclopropenone (DPC). For the CDR3, the DNA is TGTGCCAGCAGTATGCTCCGGTCCCCATACAATGAGCAGTTCTTC. It is translated as CASSMLRSPYNEQFF.